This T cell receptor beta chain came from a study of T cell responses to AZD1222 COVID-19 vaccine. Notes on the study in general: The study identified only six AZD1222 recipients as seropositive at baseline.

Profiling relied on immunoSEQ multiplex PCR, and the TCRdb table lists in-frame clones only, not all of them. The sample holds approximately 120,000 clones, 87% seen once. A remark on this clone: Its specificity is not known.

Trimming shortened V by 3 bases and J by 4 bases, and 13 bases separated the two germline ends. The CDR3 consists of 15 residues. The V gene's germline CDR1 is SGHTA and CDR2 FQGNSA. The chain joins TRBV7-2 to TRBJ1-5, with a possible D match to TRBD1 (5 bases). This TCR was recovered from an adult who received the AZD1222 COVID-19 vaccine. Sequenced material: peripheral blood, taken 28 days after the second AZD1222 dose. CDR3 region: CASSFGGIENQPQHF. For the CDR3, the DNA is TGTGCCAGCAGCTTCGGGGGGATCGAGAATCAGCCCCAGCATTTT.